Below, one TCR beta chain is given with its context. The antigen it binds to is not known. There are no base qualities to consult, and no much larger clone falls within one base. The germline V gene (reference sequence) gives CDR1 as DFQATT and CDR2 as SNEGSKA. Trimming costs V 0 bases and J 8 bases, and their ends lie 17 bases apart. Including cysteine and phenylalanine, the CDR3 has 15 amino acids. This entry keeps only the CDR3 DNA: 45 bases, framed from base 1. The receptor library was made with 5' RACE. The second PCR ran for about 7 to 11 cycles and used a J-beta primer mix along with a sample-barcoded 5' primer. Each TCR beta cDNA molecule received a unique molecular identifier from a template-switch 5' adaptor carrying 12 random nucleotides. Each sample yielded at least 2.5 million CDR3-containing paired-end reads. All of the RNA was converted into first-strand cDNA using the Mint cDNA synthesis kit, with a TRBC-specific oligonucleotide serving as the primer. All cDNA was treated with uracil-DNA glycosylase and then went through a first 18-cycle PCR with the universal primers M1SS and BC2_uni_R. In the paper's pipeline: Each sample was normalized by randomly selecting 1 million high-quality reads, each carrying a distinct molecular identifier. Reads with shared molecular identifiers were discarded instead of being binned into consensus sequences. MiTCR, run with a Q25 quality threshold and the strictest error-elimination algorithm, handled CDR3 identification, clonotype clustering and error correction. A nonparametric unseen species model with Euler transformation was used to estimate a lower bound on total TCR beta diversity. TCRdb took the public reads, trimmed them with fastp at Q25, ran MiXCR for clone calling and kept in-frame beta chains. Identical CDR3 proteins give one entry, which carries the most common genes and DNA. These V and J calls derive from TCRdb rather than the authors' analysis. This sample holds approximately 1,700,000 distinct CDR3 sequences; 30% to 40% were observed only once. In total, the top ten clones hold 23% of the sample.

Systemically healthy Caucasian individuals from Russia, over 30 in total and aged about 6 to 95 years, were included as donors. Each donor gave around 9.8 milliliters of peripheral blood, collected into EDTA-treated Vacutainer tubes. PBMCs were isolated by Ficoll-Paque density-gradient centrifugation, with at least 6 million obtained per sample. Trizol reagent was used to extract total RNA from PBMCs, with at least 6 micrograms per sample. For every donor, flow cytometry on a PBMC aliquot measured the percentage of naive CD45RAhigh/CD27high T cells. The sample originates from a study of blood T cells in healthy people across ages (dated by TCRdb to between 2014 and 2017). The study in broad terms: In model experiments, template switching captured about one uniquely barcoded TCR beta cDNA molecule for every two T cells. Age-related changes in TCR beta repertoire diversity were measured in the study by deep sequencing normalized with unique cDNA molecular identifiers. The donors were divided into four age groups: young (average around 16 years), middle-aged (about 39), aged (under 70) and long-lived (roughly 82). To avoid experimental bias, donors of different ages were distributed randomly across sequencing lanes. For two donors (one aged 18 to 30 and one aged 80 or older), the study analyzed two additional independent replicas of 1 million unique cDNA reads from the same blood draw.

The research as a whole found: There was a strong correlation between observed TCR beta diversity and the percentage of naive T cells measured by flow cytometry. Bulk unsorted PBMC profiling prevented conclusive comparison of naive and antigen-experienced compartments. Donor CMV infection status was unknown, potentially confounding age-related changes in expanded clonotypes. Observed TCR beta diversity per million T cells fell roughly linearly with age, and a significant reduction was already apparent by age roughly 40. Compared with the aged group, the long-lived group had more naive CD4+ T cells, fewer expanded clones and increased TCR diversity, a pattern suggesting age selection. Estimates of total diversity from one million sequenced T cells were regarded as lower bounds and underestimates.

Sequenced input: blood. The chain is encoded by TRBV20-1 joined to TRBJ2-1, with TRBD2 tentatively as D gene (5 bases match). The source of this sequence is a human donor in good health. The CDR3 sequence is CSARDRVGVAHEQFF. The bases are TGCAGTGCTAGAGATCGTGTCGGGGTAGCGCATGAGCAGTTCTTC.